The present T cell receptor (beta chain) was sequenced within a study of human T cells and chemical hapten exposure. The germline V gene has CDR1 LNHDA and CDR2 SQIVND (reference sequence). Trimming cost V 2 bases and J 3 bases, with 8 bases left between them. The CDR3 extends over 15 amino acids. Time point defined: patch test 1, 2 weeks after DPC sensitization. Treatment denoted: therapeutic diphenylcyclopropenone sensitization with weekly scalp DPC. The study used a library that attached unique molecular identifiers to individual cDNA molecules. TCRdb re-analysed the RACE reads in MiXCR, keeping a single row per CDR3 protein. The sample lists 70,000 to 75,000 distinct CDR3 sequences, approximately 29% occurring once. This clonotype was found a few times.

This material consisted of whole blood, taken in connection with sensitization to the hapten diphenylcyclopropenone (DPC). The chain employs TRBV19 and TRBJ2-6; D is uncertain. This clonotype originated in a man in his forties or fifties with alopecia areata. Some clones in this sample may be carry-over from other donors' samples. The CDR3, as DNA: TGTGCCAGTAGTATAAGTCGGATTGGGGCCAACGTCCTGACTTTC. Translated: CASSISRIGANVLTF. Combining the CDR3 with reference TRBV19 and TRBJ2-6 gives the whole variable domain DGGITQSPKYLFRKEGQNVTLSCEQNLNHDAMYWYRQDPGQGLRLIYYSQIVNDFQKGDIAEGYSVSREKKESFPLTVTSAQKNPTAFYLCASSISRIGANVLTFGAGSRLTVL.